A selection of T cell receptor beta chains follows, all from one sample in a study of Graves' ophthalmopathy and Graves' hyperthyroidism. Using its own MiXCR run on the multiplex PCR reads, TCRdb lists one record per CDR3 protein. Among around 40,000 distinct CDR3 sequences listed, about 50% were seen once. The sequenced sample was peripheral blood. The receptors were sampled from an adult man with Graves' ophthalmopathy. Both conserved end residues are part of each CDR3. The D gene is left open where the match is weak. Only some rows state a clone size, as once, few, many or a class for expanded clones.

V	D	size	J	DNA	CDR3
TRBV6-5	-	many	TRBJ1-2	TGTGCCAGCAGTTACACCAAAACAGGGAGTGGTTTCTATGGCTACACCTTC	CASSYTKTGSGFYGYTF
TRBV19	-	-	TRBJ2-7	TGTGCCAGTAGTAGCCTCCCTATACTAGCAGGAAGTCTTCACGAGCAGTACTTC	CASSSLPILAGSLHEQYF
TRBV2	-	many	TRBJ2-5	TGTGCCAGCAGTACGACGCGGCAAGAGACCCAGTACTTC	CASSTTRQETQYF
TRBV7-6	TRBD2	many	TRBJ2-1	TGTGCCAGCAGCTTTCTCGGGACTAGCGGCTACAATGAGCAGTTCTTC	CASSFLGTSGYNEQFF
TRBV7-2	TRBD1	-	TRBJ1-2	TGTGCCAGCAGCTCGGGACAGGGGATTCTTGGAAACACCTTC	CASSSGQGILGNTF
TRBV18	-	few	TRBJ1-5	TGTGCCAGCTCACCTCCCGGGCCCCAAGGTCAGCCCCAGCATTTT	CASSPPGPQGQPQHF
TRBV15	-	-	TRBJ1-4	TGTGCCACCAGCAGAGCTTTGGGGGGTGAAAAACTGTTTTTT	CATSRALGGEKLFF
TRBV5-5	TRBD2	-	TRBJ2-7	TGTGCCAGCAGCCTAGGACTGGCGGGAGTGGACGAGCAGTACTTC	CASSLGLAGVDEQYF
TRBV10-1	-	-	TRBJ1-1	TGCGCCAGCAGTGCGGGAAGGGGGGGACGGGACACTGAAGCTTTCTTT	CASSAGRGGRDTEAFF
TRBV4-1	-	-	TRBJ1-2	TGCGCCAGCAGCCAAGTACAGCTGCTGGGCTATGGCTACACCTTC	CASSQVQLLGYGYTF
TRBV7-9	-	many	TRBJ2-7	TGTGCCAGCAGCTTAGAGGGTCTAACGGACGAGCAGTACTTC	CASSLEGLTDEQYF
TRBV10-3	-	medium-sized	TRBJ2-3	TGTGCCATCGGACGGACAGATACGCAGTATTTT	CAIGRTDTQYF
TRBV19	TRBD2	-	TRBJ2-3	TGTGCCAGTACTAGCGGGGGGACACACACAGTTGCGCAGTATTTT	CASTSGGTHTVAQYF
TRBV24-1	-	-	TRBJ1-1	TGTGCCACCAGTGAAGGCCCTCGGGGGGGCTACGGTGAAGCTTTCTTT	CATSEGPRGGYGEAFF
TRBV20-1	TRBD1	many	TRBJ2-2	TGCAGTGCTAGGGACAGGGAGGCAACCGGGGAGCTGTTTTTT	CSARDREATGELFF
TRBV7-6	-	-	TRBJ1-5	TGTGCCAGCAGCTTTCTCGGGACTAGCGGCTACAATGAGCATTTT	CASSFLGTSGYNEHF
TRBV11-2	TRBD1	-	TRBJ2-1	TGTGCCAGCAGCTTAGAGGTATGTCAGGGGGATGGCAATGAGCAGTTCTTC	CASSLEVCQGDGNEQFF
TRBV20-1	-	-	TRBJ2-7	TGCAGTGCCGCGGGACAGCCCAATTCCTACGAGCAGTACTTC	CSAAGQPNSYEQYF
TRBV7-2	TRBD2	many	TRBJ2-5	TGTGCCAGCAGCCCCTCGAGCGGGGGGATGCAGACCCAGTACTTC	CASSPSSGGMQTQYF
TRBV12-3/TRBV12-4	-	medium-sized	TRBJ1-2	TGTGCCAGCAGTTTTTCCCGACAGCCAGGTCCCTATGGCTACACCTTC	CASSFSRQPGPYGYTF
TRBV9	-	-	TRBJ2-7	TGTGCCAGCAGCCTAGGCCGGTCGGCAAACTCCTACGAGCAGTACTTC	CASSLGRSANSYEQYF
TRBV10-1	-	-	TRBJ2-1	TGCGCCAGCAGTGAGTCAACTAACAATGAGCAGTTCTTC	CASSESTNNEQFF
TRBV7-2	-	many	TRBJ2-3	TGTGCCAGCAGCCCGGGCTCTGCAGATACGCAGTATTTT	CASSPGSADTQYF
TRBV20-1	-	-	TRBJ2-3	TGCAGTGCCACACGCACAGATACGCAGTATTTT	CSATRTDTQYF
TRBV10-3	TRBD1	-	TRBJ1-1	TGTGCCATCGGTGTCAGGGGGCCAACTGAAGCTTTCTTT	CAIGVRGPTEAFF
TRBV5-8	-	many	TRBJ2-1	TGTGCCAGCAGCCCGCGGTTCAGGGCGAACAATGAGCAGTTCTTC	CASSPRFRANNEQFF
TRBV29-1	TRBD1	-	TRBJ1-5	TGCAGCGTAAGACAGGGGGCGAGCAATCAGCCCCAGCATTTT	CSVRQGASNQPQHF
TRBV7-9	TRBD2	many	TRBJ2-5	TGTGCCAGCAGCTTAAAGATGGGGGGGCAAGAGACCCAGTACTTC	CASSLKMGGQETQYF
TRBV5-1	-	many	TRBJ1-1	TGCGCCAGCAGCTTTCAGGGGCCCACTGAAGCTTTCTTT	CASSFQGPTEAFF
TRBV19	TRBD1	medium-sized	TRBJ1-6	TGTGCCAGTAGTACGCGACAGGGAGAGAATTCACCCCTCCACTTT	CASSTRQGENSPLHF
TRBV5-1	TRBD1	many	TRBJ2-3	TGCGCCAGCAGCTTGTACCAAACAGGGGGCTTTAGCACAGATACGCAGTATTTT	CASSLYQTGGFSTDTQYF
TRBV9	TRBD2	-	TRBJ2-6	TGTGCCAGCAGCTACCGACTAGCGGAAAGCTCTGGGGCCAATGTCCTGACTTTC	CASSYRLAESSGANVLTF
TRBV7-9	-	-	TRBJ1-1	TGTGCCAGCAGCTTAGCACAGGGACCAGCTTTCTTT	CASSLAQGPAFF
TRBV2	TRBD2	many	TRBJ2-3	TGTGCCAGCAAGACTAGCGGGAGCACCCATAGCACAGATACGCAGTATTTT	CASKTSGSTHSTDTQYF
TRBV5-4	TRBD1	-	TRBJ1-1	TGTGCCAGCAGCCGGGAGCAGGGGGTTTGGAATACTGAAGCTTTCTTT	CASSREQGVWNTEAFF
TRBV30	-	-	TRBJ1-5	TGTGCCTGGAGTGCTTGGACCAATCAGCCCCAGCATTTT	CAWSAWTNQPQHF
TRBV6-5	TRBD1	-	TRBJ1-2	TGTGCCAGCAGGCCTACCGGGACAGGGGGCTATGGCTACACCTTC	CASRPTGTGGYGYTF
TRBV5-1	-	many	TRBJ2-1	TGCGCCAGCAGCTTGGGTCCAACGGGGACGGGCAATGAGCAGTTCTTC	CASSLGPTGTGNEQFF
TRBV11-2	-	-	TRBJ1-5	TGTGCCAGCAGCTCCTCTGGGGTTTGCCACACTCATGATGCACTGTGTAGCAATCAGCCCCAGCATTTT	CASSSSGVCHTHDALCSNQPQHF
TRBV29-1	TRBD2	medium-sized	TRBJ2-3	TGCAGCGTTGAGGGCGGGAGCTTTGATACGCAGTATTTT	CSVEGGSFDTQYF
TRBV7-9	TRBD2	many	TRBJ2-5	TGTGCCAGCAGCGCGACTAGCGGGAGAGGGGAGACCCAGTACTTC	CASSATSGRGETQYF
TRBV6-1	TRBD1	-	TRBJ1-5	TGTGCCAGCAGCCCAGACAGGGGAAGCAATCAGCCCCAGCATTTT	CASSPDRGSNQPQHF
TRBV10-3	TRBD1	-	TRBJ2-7	TGTGCCATCAGTCTGACAGGGGGCCTCTACGAGCAGTACTTC	CAISLTGGLYEQYF
TRBV15	-	medium-sized	TRBJ1-1	TGTGCCACCTCCGGGCGGAACACTGAAGCTTTCTTT	CATSGRNTEAFF
TRBV9	TRBD2	-	TRBJ2-3	TGTGCCAGCGGACCGGGGGGGTGGGATACGCAGTATTTT	CASGPGGWDTQYF
TRBV7-3	-	many	TRBJ1-5	TGTGCCAGCAGCCCCACCCCCAGGGGCGTAGGCAATCAGCCCCAGCATTTT	CASSPTPRGVGNQPQHF
TRBV12-3/TRBV12-4	-	-	TRBJ1-5	TGTGCCAGCAGCCAGGGAATTAATTTTAGCAATCAGCCCCAGCATTTT	CASSQGINFSNQPQHF
TRBV6-6	TRBD1	many	TRBJ1-5	TGTGCCAGCACGACAGGGCCCCTTAATCAGCCCCAGCATTTT	CASTTGPLNQPQHF
TRBV27	-	many	TRBJ2-6	TGTGCCAGCAGTTTATCAGGGGGTGGGGCCAACGTCCTGACTTTC	CASSLSGGGANVLTF
TRBV20-1	TRBD2	-	TRBJ2-1	TGCGGTGCTAGCGGGAGGCACCCAGGTGAGCAGTTCTTC	CGASGRHPGEQFF
TRBV19	TRBD2	-	TRBJ2-1	TGTGCCAGTGCCAGCGGGAGTCTTAACAATGAGCAGTTCTTC	CASASGSLNNEQFF
TRBV2	-	many	TRBJ1-5	TGTGCCAGCAGTGAAGAAGGGGGGGTCAATCAGCCCCAGCATTTT	CASSEEGGVNQPQHF
TRBV7-2	-	-	TRBJ2-7	TGTGCCAGCAGTTACTCGCAGCTAGTTGGCGGGGCCACACCGGGGAGCTCCGAGCAGTACTTC	CASSYSQLVGGATPGSSEQYF
TRBV9	-	many	TRBJ2-2	TGTGCCAGCAGCGTCGGGGAAACCGGGGAGCTGTTTTTT	CASSVGETGELFF
TRBV12-3/TRBV12-4	-	-	TRBJ2-3	TGTGCCAGCAGATTCTGGCAGTATTTT	CASRFWQYF
TRBV4-2	-	-	TRBJ1-5	TGTGCCAGCTGCCAGGAGGGTAGGGGGGGCAATCAGCCCCAGCATTTT	CASCQEGRGGNQPQHF
TRBV6-6	-	many	TRBJ1-5	TGTGCCAGCACCTGGGGGGGGTCCGGTCAGCCCCAGCATTTT	CASTWGGSGQPQHF
TRBV5-1	TRBD2	-	TRBJ2-7	TGCGCCAGCAGCTTGGAATCTAGCGGGGGGGTAGACTACGAGCAGTACTTC	CASSLESSGGVDYEQYF
TRBV10-3	-	once	TRBJ2-3	TGTGCCATCACTAGCGTGAGGGCAGATACGCAGTATTTT	CAITSVRADTQYF
TRBV12-3/TRBV12-4	-	many	TRBJ2-1	TGTGCCAGCAGTTTTGACAGACACAATGAGCAGTTCTTC	CASSFDRHNEQFF